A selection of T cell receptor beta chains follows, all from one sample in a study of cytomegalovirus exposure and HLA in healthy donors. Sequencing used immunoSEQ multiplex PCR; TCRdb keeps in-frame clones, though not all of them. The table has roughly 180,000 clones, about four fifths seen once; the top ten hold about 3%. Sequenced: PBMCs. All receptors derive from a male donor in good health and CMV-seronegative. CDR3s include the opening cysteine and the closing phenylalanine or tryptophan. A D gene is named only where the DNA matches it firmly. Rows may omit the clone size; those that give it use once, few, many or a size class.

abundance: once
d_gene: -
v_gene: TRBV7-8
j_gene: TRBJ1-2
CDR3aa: CASSNGQSYGYTF
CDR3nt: TGTGCCAGCAGCAACGGACAGAGCTATGGCTACACCTTC

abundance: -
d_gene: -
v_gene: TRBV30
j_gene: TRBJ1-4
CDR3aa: CAWSVGEKLFF
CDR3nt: TGTGCCTGGAGTGTCGGGGAAAAACTGTTTTTT

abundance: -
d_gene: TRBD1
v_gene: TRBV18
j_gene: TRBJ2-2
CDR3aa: CASSTGTAGGELFF
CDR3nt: TGTGCCAGCTCGACCGGGACAGCCGGCGGGGAGCTGTTTTTT

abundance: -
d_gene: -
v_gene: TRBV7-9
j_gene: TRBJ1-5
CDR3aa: CASSFAGQPQHF
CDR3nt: TGTGCCAGCAGCTTCGCAGGGCAGCCCCAGCATTTT

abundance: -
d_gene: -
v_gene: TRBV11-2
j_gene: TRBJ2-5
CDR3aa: CASSLGVGFLETQYF
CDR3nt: TGTGCCAGCAGCTTAGGAGTCGGGTTCTTGGAGACCCAGTACTTC

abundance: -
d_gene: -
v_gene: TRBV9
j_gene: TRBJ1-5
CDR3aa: CASSSNSNQPQHF
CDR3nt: TGTGCCAGCAGCTCTAATAGCAATCAGCCCCAGCATTTT

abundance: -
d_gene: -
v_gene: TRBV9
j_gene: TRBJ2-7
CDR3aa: CASSVGPGAGTSYEQYF
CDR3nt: TGTGCCAGCAGCGTAGGCCCCGGAGCGGGCACTTCCTACGAGCAGTACTTC

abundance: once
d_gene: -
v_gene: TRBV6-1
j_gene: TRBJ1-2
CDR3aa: CASSEVPTNGYTF
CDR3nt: TGTGCCAGCAGTGAAGTCCCGACAAATGGCTACACCTTC

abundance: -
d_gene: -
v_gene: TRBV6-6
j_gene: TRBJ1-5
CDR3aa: CASSYLESNQPQHF
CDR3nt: TGTGCCAGCAGTTATCTGGAGAGCAATCAGCCCCAGCATTTT

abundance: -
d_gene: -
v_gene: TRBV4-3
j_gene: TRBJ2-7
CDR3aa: CASSQDPWQGTYEQYF
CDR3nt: TGCGCCAGCAGCCAAGATCCGTGGCAGGGAACCTACGAGCAGTACTTC

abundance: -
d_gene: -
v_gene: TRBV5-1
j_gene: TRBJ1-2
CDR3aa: CASSFETSGAGGYTF
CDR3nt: TGCGCCAGCAGCTTTGAAACCTCAGGGGCAGGGGGCTACACCTTC

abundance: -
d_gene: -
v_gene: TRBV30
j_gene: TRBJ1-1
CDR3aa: CAWSVSSAEAFF
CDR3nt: TGTGCCTGGAGTGTATCGTCGGCTGAAGCTTTCTTT

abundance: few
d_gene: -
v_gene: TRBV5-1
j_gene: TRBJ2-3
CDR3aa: CASSFLGTDTQYF
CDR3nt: TGCGCCAGCAGCTTCCTCGGCACAGATACGCAGTATTTT

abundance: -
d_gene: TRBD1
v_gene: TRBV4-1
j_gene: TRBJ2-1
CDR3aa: CASSQTGGEYNEQFF
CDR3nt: TGCGCCAGCAGCCAAACAGGGGGTGAATACAATGAGCAGTTCTTC

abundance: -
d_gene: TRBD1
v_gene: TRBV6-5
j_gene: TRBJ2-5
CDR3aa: CASSNGQGETQYF
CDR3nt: TGTGCCAGCAGCAATGGACAGGGAGAGACCCAGTACTTC

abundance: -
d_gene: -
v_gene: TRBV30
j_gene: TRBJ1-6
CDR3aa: CAWKSLYLGGQNSPLHF
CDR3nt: TGTGCCTGGAAAAGCCTTTATTTAGGAGGACAGAATTCACCCCTCCACTTT

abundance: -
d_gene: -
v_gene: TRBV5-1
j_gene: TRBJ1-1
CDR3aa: CASSLWAGEAFF
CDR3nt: TGCGCCAGCAGCTTGTGGGCCGGTGAAGCTTTCTTT

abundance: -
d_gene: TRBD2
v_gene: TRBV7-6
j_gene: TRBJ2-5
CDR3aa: CASTGGKTQYF
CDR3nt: TGTGCCAGCACGGGAGGGAAGACCCAGTACTTC

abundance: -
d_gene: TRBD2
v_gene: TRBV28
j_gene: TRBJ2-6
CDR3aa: CASSPVWVGSGTGSSGANVLTF
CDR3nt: TGTGCCAGCAGTCCGGTATGGGTAGGTAGCGGGACCGGGAGCTCTGGGGCCAACGTCCTGACTTTC

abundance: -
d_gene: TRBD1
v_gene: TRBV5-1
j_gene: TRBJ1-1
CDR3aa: CASSLNTGVVTEAFF
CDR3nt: TGCGCCAGCAGCTTGAACACAGGGGTTGTTACTGAGGCTTTCTTT

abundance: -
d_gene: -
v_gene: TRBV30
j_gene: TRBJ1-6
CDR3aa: CAGGSSYNSPLHF
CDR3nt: TGTGCCGGGGGGAGCTCCTATAATTCACCCCTCCACTTT

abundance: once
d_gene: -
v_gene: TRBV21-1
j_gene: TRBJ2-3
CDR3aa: CASKEASGASKQYF
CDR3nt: TGTGCCAGTAAGGAGGCTAGCGGGGCATCTAAGCAGTATTTT

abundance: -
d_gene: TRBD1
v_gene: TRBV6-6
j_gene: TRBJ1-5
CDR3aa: CASSYSGQSNQPQHF
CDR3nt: TGTGCCAGCAGTTACTCGGGACAGTCCAATCAGCCCCAGCATTTT

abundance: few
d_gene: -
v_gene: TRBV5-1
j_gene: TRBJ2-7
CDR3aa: CASSSAYEQYF
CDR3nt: TGCGCCAGCAGCTCCGCCTACGAGCAGTACTTC

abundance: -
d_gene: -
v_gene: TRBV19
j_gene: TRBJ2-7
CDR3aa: CASSMDSFNSYEQYF
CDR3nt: TGTGCCAGTAGTATGGACAGCTTTAACTCCTACGAGCAGTACTTC

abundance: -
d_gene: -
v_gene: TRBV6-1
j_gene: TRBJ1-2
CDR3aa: CASRDSDGGDGYTF
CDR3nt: TGTGCCAGCAGGGACAGCGACGGTGGGGATGGCTACACCTTC

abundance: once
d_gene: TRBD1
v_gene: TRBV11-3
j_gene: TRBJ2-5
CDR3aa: CASSLGDSPYQETQYF
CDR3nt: TGTGCCAGCAGCTTAGGGGACAGTCCTTACCAAGAGACCCAGTACTTC

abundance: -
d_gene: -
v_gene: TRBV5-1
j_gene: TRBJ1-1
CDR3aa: CASSAQVNTEAFF
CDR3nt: TGCGCCAGCTCAGCCCAGGTGAACACTGAAGCTTTCTTT

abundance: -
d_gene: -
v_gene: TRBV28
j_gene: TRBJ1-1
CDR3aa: CASSLGLTEAFF
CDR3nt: TGTGCCAGCAGTTTGGGACTGACGGAAGCTTTCTTT

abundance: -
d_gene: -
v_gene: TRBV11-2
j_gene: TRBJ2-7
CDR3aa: CASSLGLVVKQYF
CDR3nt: TGTGCCAGCAGCTTAGGACTCGTCGTCAAGCAGTACTTC

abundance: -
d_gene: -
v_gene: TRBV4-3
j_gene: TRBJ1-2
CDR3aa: CASSQETFGNNYGYTF
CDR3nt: TGCGCCAGCAGCCAAGAAACCTTCGGGAATAACTATGGCTACACCTTC

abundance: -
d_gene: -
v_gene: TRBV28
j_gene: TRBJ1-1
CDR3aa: CASSPRTETEAFF
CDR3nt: TGTGCCAGCAGTCCGCGGACAGAAACTGAAGCTTTCTTT